In this sample, the clone carrying this T cell receptor beta chain turned up a few times. Donors were grouped by their self-reported clinical history. These data originate in a study of blood T cell repertoires in COVID-19. Clones were sequenced by immunoSEQ multiplex PCR, and TCRdb holds only the in-frame ones, with some missing. The sample carries 150,000 to 200,000 clones, approximately 80% recorded once. The receptor was isolated from a man in his forties or fifties who had recovered from COVID-19. Sequenced sample: PBMCs or T cells enriched from blood (not recorded which).

The CDR3 DNA follows: TGTGCCAGCAGTGAAGGTTCCATTGAGGTTTTAAGGCTAGCTTTCTTT. As protein: CASSEGSIEVLRLAFF. This chain uses TRBV6-1 with TRBJ1-1; D is unresolved. Germline V gene data show CDR1 as MNHNS and CDR2 as SASEGT. This CDR3 region has 16 residues. Trimming removed 1 base at V and 10 bases at J, with 22 bases between.